The source of this T cell receptor beta chain is a study of shared clonotypes between healthy human individuals. This CDR3 is built from 12 residues. CDR1 and CDR2 (germline): SEHNR, FQNEAQ (reference sequence). V lost 2 bases to trimming and J lost 16 bases, with 15 bases between them. TCRdb keeps only in-frame clones here, not all; method: immunoSEQ multiplex PCR. The sample yields millions of clones, around nine tenths seen once. The clonotype was recovered from a man between 18 and 29 years old in good health. The chain links TRBV7-9 to TRBJ2-1; possible D gene TRBD2, 5 bases. Sequenced: naive CD4+ T cells sorted from blood. Subset of the sample: CD45RA+ positively selected. The CDR3 reads CASSLLSGGGFF. CDR3 in DNA: TGTGCCAGCAGCTTACTATCGGGCGGAGGTTTCTTC.